The 30 T cell receptor beta chains listed next were all sequenced from one sample in a study of blood T cell repertoires in COVID-19. Clones were sequenced by immunoSEQ multiplex PCR, and TCRdb holds only the in-frame ones, with some missing. The table lists roughly 53,000 clones, 84% of them singletons. Sequencing used peripheral blood. The receptors stem from a man in his forties or fifties with acute or convalescent COVID-19.

The chain uses TRBV25-1 and TRBJ1-2; tentatively, D is TRBD1 (6 bases). The CDR3 is 12 amino acids. CDR1 and CDR2 from the germline V gene are MGHDK and SYGVNS. V was shortened by 4 bases and J by 7 bases, with 10 bases between the two germline ends. The CDR3 sequence: CASSGDRSGYTF. The CDR3 nucleotides are TGTGCCAGCAGTGGCGACAGGTCTGGCTACACCTTC.

The chain recombines TRBV6-6 with TRBJ2-7; 7 positions match TRBD2. Germline-derived CDR1 and CDR2 are MNHNY and SVGAGI (reference sequence). V was pared by 5 bases and J by 0 bases, with 7 bases of the junction left unmatched. CDR3 length equals 15 residues. CDR3 region: CASSLVGTTSYEQYF. The CDR3 nucleotides are TGTGCCAGCAGTCTGGTCGGGACTACCTCCTACGAGCAGTACTTC.

This clone was counted a few times. The V call is TRBV18, the J call TRBJ2-1; 7 nucleotides line up with TRBD1. Losses at the gene ends were 2 bases for V and 4 bases for J; bases not matched to a gene: 5. CDR1 is KGHSH, CDR2 LQKENI, per germline. The CDR3 has 15 amino acids. The CDR3, as DNA: TGTGCCAGCTCACCAACCAGGGGGATTTACAATGAGCAGTTCTTC. It yields the protein CASSPTRGIYNEQFF.

The chain combines TRBV3-1 (or the pseudogene TRBV3-2) with TRBJ1-2; D unresolved. This CDR3 comprises 13 residues. V shed 0 bases and J shed 7 bases, with 9 bases lying between them. CDR1 and CDR2 from the germline V gene are LGHDT and YNNKEL (reference sequence). This chain's CDR3 is CASSQDIGGGYTF. In nucleotides, the CDR3 is TGTGCCAGCAGCCAAGATATCGGCGGTGGCTACACCTTC.

The chain links TRBV7-3 to TRBJ2-5; TRBD2 aligns across 7 bases. The J segment lost 4 bases and the V segment lost 11 bases, leaving 16 bases of the junction unmatched. The CDR3 is made up of 15 amino acids. Germline V gene lookup returns CDR1 SGHTA and CDR2 FQGTGA. The CDR3 sequence is CASGVAGVHGETQYF. The CDR3 region has the DNA TGTGCCTCCGGAGTAGCGGGTGTCCACGGAGAGACCCAGTACTTC.

The chain links TRBV30 to TRBJ2-7; no clear D gene. Deletions cut 0 bases from V and 3 bases from J, with 9 bases between. This CDR3 has 13 residues. Germline V CDR1 and CDR2: GTSNPN, SVGIG (reference sequence). The CDR3 region has the DNA TGTGCCTGGAGTGTAAGTCACAACTACGAGCAGTACTTC. Protein sequence: CAWSVSHNYEQYF. The entire variable domain, with the rest obtained from reference TRBV30 and TRBJ2-7, is as follows: SQTIHQWPATLVQPVGSPLSLECTVEGTSNPNLYWYRQAAGRGLQLLFYSVGIGQISSEVPQNLSASRPQDRQFILSSKKLLLSDSGFYLCAWSVSHNYEQYFGPGTRLTVT.

This chain joins TRBV5-1 and TRBJ1-1, with D perhaps matching TRBD1 (5 bases). Trimming removed 4 bases at V and 8 bases at J, with 12 bases between. The CDR3 contains 12 residues. Germline V gives CDR1 SGHRS, CDR2 YFSETQ. CDR3 protein: CASSGASREAFF. The CDR3, as DNA: TGCGCCAGCAGCGGGGCAAGTCGAGAAGCTTTCTTT.

The rearrangement uses TRBV19 and TRBJ1-3; 8 bases are shared with TRBD1. Germline values: CDR1 LNHDA, CDR2 SQIVND (reference sequence). The CDR3 sequence is 14 residues long. V lost 5 bases to trimming and J lost 5 bases; unmatched junction nucleotides: 5. CDR3 sequence (DNA): TGTGCCAGTAGTCTCGACAGGGGTCGAAACACCATATATTTT. This sequence encodes CASSLDRGRNTIYF.

V and J are TRBV12-3 or TRBV12-4 and TRBJ1-2, with D perhaps TRBD1 (5 bases). The CDR3 contains 13 residues. V gave up 6 bases and J gave up 4 bases, with 12 bases separating them. This chain's CDR3 is CASSPTGAYGYTF. DNA of the CDR3: TGTGCCAGCAGCCCTACAGGCGCCTATGGCTACACCTTC.

The chain combines TRBV29-1 with TRBJ1-1, with 9 positions matching TRBD1. After removal of 7 bases from V and 4 bases from J, the junction contained 7 bases not matched to a gene. Germline values: CDR1 SQVTM, CDR2 ANQGSEA. The CDR3 sequence is 13 residues long. The CDR3 sequence: CSGATGGGTEAFF. The CDR3 nucleotides are TGCAGCGGTGCGACAGGGGGAGGCACTGAAGCTTTCTTT.

The chain has TRBV3-1 (or the pseudogene TRBV3-2) and TRBJ1-2; 9 bases are shared with TRBD1. The CDR3 totals 13 residues. CDR1 is LGHDT and CDR2 is YNNKEL in the germline V gene (reference sequence). V dropped 4 bases and J dropped 6; count of bases not matched to a gene: 3. CDR3 DNA: TGTGCCAGCAGCCGGACAGGGGTGGATGGCTACACCTTC. Translating gives CASSRTGVDGYTF.

The V gene is TRBV2, the J gene TRBJ2-5; 10 bases match TRBD2. The J segment lost 1 base and the V segment lost 7 bases, leaving 3 bases of the junction unmatched. This CDR3 has 14 amino acids. Germline V gives CDR1 SNHLY, CDR2 FYNNEI. The CDR3 DNA sequence: TGTGCCAGCACCCTAGCGGGGGTCCAAGAGACCCAGTACTTC. Translating gives CASTLAGVQETQYF.

The rearrangement links TRBV4-1 to TRBJ1-2, with D possibly being TRBD1 (5 bases). Germline V gene data show CDR1 as MGHRA and CDR2 as YSYEKL. CDR3 length: 15 residues. The V end lost 4 bases, the J end lost 3 bases, and 15 bases lay between the germline ends. The CDR3 loop reads CASSLGGVGDYGYTF. CDR3 DNA sequence: TGCGCCAGCAGCCTCGGAGGGGTGGGTGACTATGGCTACACCTTC.

The chain links TRBV5-6 to TRBJ2-1; 10 nucleotides agree with TRBD2. In germline, CDR1 is SGHDT, CDR2 YYEEEE. CDR3 length: 14 amino acids. V trimming: 1 base; J trimming: 9 bases; junction bases outside the gene matches: 4. This CDR3 is CASSLPSGSIEQFF. In nucleotides, the CDR3 is TGTGCCAGCAGCTTGCCTAGCGGGAGTATTGAGCAGTTCTTC.

This chain joins TRBV18 and TRBJ2-3; D is possibly TRBD1 (7 bases). The germline gives CDR1 KGHSH, CDR2 LQKENI. The CDR3 is made up of 16 amino acids. Trimming pared 0 bases from V and 6 bases from J, leaving 16 bases between. CDR3: CASSPPGTQGVDTQYF. The CDR3 coding sequence is TGTGCCAGCTCACCACCCGGGACTCAGGGGGTGGATACGCAGTATTTT.

The rearrangement links TRBV19 to TRBJ2-4, with 8 bases aligning to TRBD1. This CDR3 has 16 amino acids. The V and J ends lost 6 bases and 0 bases, in that order; junction bases with no gene match: 7. Germline CDR1 is LNHDA and CDR2 is SQIVND (reference sequence). This CDR3 reads CASRQQGGLAKNIQYF. CDR3 bases: TGTGCCAGTAGGCAACAGGGGGGTCTAGCCAAAAACATTCAGTACTTC.

The chain carries TRBV10-3 and TRBJ1-4, with D maybe TRBD1 (5 bases). Per germline, CDR1 ENHRY and CDR2 SYGVKD. The length of the CDR3 is 14 residues. V shed 11 bases and J shed 7 bases, with 20 bases lying between them. The CDR3 region is CASGRDTGFEKLFF. In DNA form, the CDR3 reads TGTGCCTCGGGGAGGGATACAGGATTTGAAAAACTGTTTTTT.

The count of this clone is one. The chain carries TRBV4-2 and TRBJ1-4; TRBD1 might be the D (6 bases). Germline V lookup: CDR1 LGHNA, CDR2 YNFKEQ. V was trimmed by 2 bases and J by 6 bases, leaving 16 bases between them. The CDR3 contains 16 residues. CDR3 sequence (DNA): TGTGCCAGCAGCCAAAATGGGGGCAGGGTGGATGAAAAACTGTTTTTT. It is translated as CASSQNGGRVDEKLFF.

V is TRBV3-1 (or the pseudogene TRBV3-2) and J is TRBJ1-1, with a possible D match to TRBD1 (5 bases). Germline V gives CDR1 LGHDT, CDR2 YNNKEL (reference sequence). Trimming took 4 bases from V and 0 from J, leaving 12 bases between them. CDR3 size: 15 residues. CDR3 DNA sequence: TGTGCCAGCAGCCTCTTCGGGGGGATGAACACTGAAGCTTTCTTT. Translating gives CASSLFGGMNTEAFF.

With regard to this clone: The same CDR3 can be traced to other DNA sequences in this sample. V gene TRBV9 combines with J gene TRBJ2-3; TRBD1 might be the D (5 bases). This CDR3 region has 15 residues. The germline V gene has CDR1 SGDLS and CDR2 YYNGEE. V dropped 0 bases and J dropped 1 base, with 9 bases sitting between them. CDR3 sequence (DNA): TGTGCCAGCAGCGTAGTAGGGGCGGGCACAGATACGCAGTATTTT. This translates into CASSVVGAGTDTQYF.

The genes are TRBV10-1 and TRBJ2-2, with 12 positions matching TRBD2. With V trimmed by 0 bases and J by 7 bases, 6 bases remained unmatched. Germline CDR1 and CDR2: WNHNN and SYGVQD (reference sequence). This CDR3 is built from 17 residues. For the CDR3, the DNA is TGCGCCAGCAGTGAGTCGACACTAGCGGGAGGAAACGGGGAGCTGTTTTTT. This codes for CASSESTLAGGNGELFF.

This clone showed up just once. The chain combines TRBV19 with TRBJ1-1; D unresolved. V gave up 2 bases and J gave up 6 bases, with 10 bases separating them. CDR3 length equals 13 residues. CDR1 and CDR2 (germline): LNHDA, SQIVND (reference sequence). CDR3 sequence: CASSISGGAEAFF. The DNA for the CDR3 is TGTGCCAGTAGTATAAGTGGCGGGGCTGAAGCTTTCTTT.

The chain recombines TRBV7-2 with TRBJ1-5; a weak D match, TRBD1 (5 bases). Germline CDR1 SGHTA, CDR2 FQGNSA. V lost 5 bases and J lost 6, with 14 bases in between. The CDR3 extends over 14 amino acids. The CDR3: CASSVVVGAQPQHF. The CDR3, as DNA: TGTGCCAGCAGCGTAGTGGTTGGGGCTCAGCCCCAGCATTTT.

This rearrangement joins TRBV5-4 to TRBJ1-6; possibly TRBD1 for D (5 bases). V gave up 0 bases and J gave up 5 bases, with 9 bases separating them. The CDR3 length is 15 residues. The germline V gene has CDR1 SGHNT and CDR2 YYREEE (reference sequence). The CDR3: CASSLGGGNNSPLHF. DNA for the CDR3: TGTGCCAGCAGCTTGGGGGGCGGGAATAATTCACCCCTCCACTTT.

The DNA for the CDR3 is TGTGCCAGCAGCCCTTCCGTCGCCTCGCGGGGCGGGGATGAGCAGTTCTTC. This translates into CASSPSVASRGGDEQFF. The V call is TRBV2, the J call TRBJ2-1, with D tentatively TRBD2 (6 bases). The germline V and J ends were trimmed by 6 bases and 8 bases, with 26 bases remaining between them. Germline CDR1 reads SNHLY; CDR2 reads FYNNEI. There are 17 residues in the CDR3. Using reference TRBV2 and TRBJ2-1 for the parts outside the CDR3, the full variable domain is EPEVTQTPSHQVTQMGQEVILRCVPISNHLYFYWYRQILGQKVEFLVSFYNNEISEKSEIFDDQFSVERPDGSNFTLKIRSTKLEDSAMYFCASSPSVASRGGDEQFFGPGTRLTVL.

This chain connects TRBV9 to TRBJ2-5; 15 nucleotides line up with TRBD2. The CDR3 consists of 16 residues. Germline V CDR1 and CDR2: SGDLS, YYNGEE. The V segment lost 4 bases and the J segment 5 bases; nucleotides outside the gene matches: 6. The CDR3 nucleotides are TGTGCCAGCAGCCAAGGGACTAGCGGGAGGTTGGAGACCCAGTACTTC. The encoded protein is CASSQGTSGRLETQYF.

The chain is built from TRBV3-1 (or the pseudogene TRBV3-2) and TRBJ2-2; D possibly corresponds to TRBD2 (6 bases). This CDR3 has 17 residues. The ends were cut back, 0 bases at V and 3 bases at J, with 14 bases in the middle. Germline lookup yields CDR1 LGHDT and CDR2 YNNKEL (reference sequence). CDR3 nucleotide sequence: TGTGCCAGCAGCCAAGATCTGCTAGCGACCTACACCGGGGAGCTGTTTTTT. This encodes CASSQDLLATYTGELFF.

The chain is built from TRBV9 and TRBJ1-3; D might be TRBD1 (5 bases). This CDR3 has 16 amino acids. Germline V CDR1 and CDR2: SGDLS, YYNGEE. Between the trimmed V and J ends, which lost 2 bases and 0 bases, there was a span of 12 bases. This CDR3 is CASSVSGHSSGNTIYF. The CDR3 region has the DNA TGTGCCAGCAGCGTCTCAGGGCACAGCTCTGGAAACACCATATATTTT.

The gene calls are TRBV6-5 and TRBJ1-1; no definite D call. The V gene lost 6 bases and the J gene lost 3 bases, with 11 bases spanning the gap. Germline CDR1 is MNHEY and CDR2 is SVGAGI. This CDR3 spans 13 amino acids. The DNA of the CDR3 is TGTGCCAGCAGGGAGGCCCCGGACACTGAAGCTTTCTTT. This sequence encodes CASREAPDTEAFF.

V is TRBV19 and J is TRBJ2-4, with 8 bases fitting TRBD1. Germline-derived CDR1 and CDR2 are LNHDA and SQIVND (reference sequence). J was trimmed by 15 bases and V by 1 base; bases with no gene match: 8. The CDR3 extends over 13 amino acids. CDR3 sequence reads: CASSIGPRTGSYF. In nucleotides, the CDR3 is TGTGCCAGTAGTATAGGTCCACGGACAGGGTCGTACTTC.